The 17 T cell receptor beta chains below all came from one sample that was sequenced in a study of blood T cell repertoires in COVID-19. Only in-frame clones appear in the TCRdb table, and some are missing; sequencing was by immunoSEQ multiplex PCR. The repertoire consists of 35,000 to 50,000 clones, with roughly 82% occurring once and the leading ten covering about 14%. Material: peripheral blood. These receptors originate from a man aged 45-60 years with active or convalescent COVID-19.

The chain combines TRBV19 with TRBJ2-7, with 8 bases matching TRBD1. This CDR3 contains 15 residues. Germline loops: CDR1 LNHDA, CDR2 SQIVND (reference sequence). Trimming removed 4 bases from V and 6 bases from J; junction bases left unmatched: 11. Here the CDR3 reads CASSSGWTGLGEQYF. Here the CDR3 DNA reads TGTGCCAGTAGTAGCGGGTGGACAGGGTTGGGCGAGCAGTACTTC.

The chain combines TRBV5-1 with TRBJ2-1; 10 positions agree with TRBD2. V gave up 2 bases and J gave up 6 bases; unmatched junction bases: 2. The CDR3 sequence is 14 residues long. CDR1 and CDR2 from the germline V gene are SGHRS and YFSETQ. The CDR3 region has the DNA TGCGCCAGCAGCTTCAGCGGGGGGGGCAATGAGCAGTTCTTC. It specifies CASSFSGGGNEQFF.

In this sample, this clone turned up a few times. J is TRBJ2-7 and V is TRBV2; 7 bases agree with TRBD2. CDR1 SNHLY and CDR2 FYNNEI come from the germline V gene. The CDR3 length is 13 residues. The J segment lost 3 bases and the V segment lost 4 bases, leaving 3 bases of the junction unmatched. In nucleotides, the CDR3 is TGTGCCAGCAGTGGTAGCGGGTTCTACGAGCAGTACTTC. This codes for CASSGSGFYEQYF.

In this sample, this clone turned up a few times. This chain joins TRBV14 and TRBJ2-7, with 8 bases aligning to TRBD2. V lost 3 bases and J lost 3; bases outside the gene matches: 1. The CDR3 is made up of 13 amino acids. Germline V gives CDR1 SGHDN, CDR2 FVKESK. In nucleotides, the CDR3 is TGTGCCAGCAGCCACCGGGGGGGCTACGAGCAGTACTTC. Translating it yields CASSHRGGYEQYF.

The chain couples TRBV14 to TRBJ1-2; D possibly corresponds to TRBD1 (6 bases). CDR3 length: 15 residues. Per the germline V gene, CDR1 is SGHDN and CDR2 is FVKESK. Trimming stripped 0 bases from V and 4 bases from J, with 12 bases between. The CDR3 region has the DNA TGTGCCAGCAGCCAAGATAGTGGACAGATCTATGGCTACACCTTC. Its protein product is CASSQDSGQIYGYTF.

Only one count was recorded for this clone. CDR3 nucleotides: TGTGCCAGCAGCCAGGGCCTGAACACTGAAGCTTTCTTT. The encoded protein is CASSQGLNTEAFF. The rearrangement links TRBV3-1 (or the pseudogene TRBV3-2) to TRBJ1-1; D uncertain. This CDR3 contains 13 residues. V lost 3 bases, J lost 0 bases, and 5 bases lay in between. Germline loops: CDR1 LGHDT, CDR2 YNNKEL (reference sequence).

This clone was observed a handful of times. The V and J genes are TRBV5-1 and TRBJ2-5; 10 bases fit TRBD1. This CDR3 has 15 residues. J gave up 5 bases and V 0 bases, and 4 bases lay outside the gene matches. CDR1 is SGHRS, CDR2 YFSETQ, per germline. The CDR3 loop reads CASSLGQGAGETQYF. The CDR3 coding sequence is TGCGCCAGCAGCTTGGGACAGGGGGCCGGGGAGACCCAGTACTTC.

The V call is TRBV5-8, the J call TRBJ2-7, with no clear D. The V gene lost 4 bases and the J gene lost 5 bases, with 16 bases spanning the gap. The length of the CDR3 is 14 residues. Germline CDR1 reads SGHTS; CDR2 reads YDEGEE. CDR3 residues: CASSPAVGTDEQYF. CDR3 coding DNA: TGTGCCAGCAGCCCCGCGGTAGGTACCGACGAGCAGTACTTC.

This chain links TRBV5-4 with TRBJ1-1; D remains unclear. CDR1 and CDR2 (germline): SGHNT, YYREEE (reference sequence). The CDR3 runs 14 residues. V dropped 0 bases and J dropped 5 bases, with 11 bases sitting between them. CDR3 residues: CASSLASVRTEAFF. The CDR3 region has the DNA TGTGCCAGCAGCTTGGCGTCCGTGCGGACTGAAGCTTTCTTT.

The chain employs TRBV5-1 and TRBJ1-2; TRBD1 aligns across 7 bases. This CDR3 has 15 amino acids. The ends lost 0 bases at V and 4 bases at J; junction bases unmatched: 6. Germline V gene lookup returns CDR1 SGHRS and CDR2 YFSETQ. The CDR3 reads CASSLGQGRLYGYTF. The CDR3 DNA is TGCGCCAGCAGCTTGGGACAGGGCCGTCTCTATGGCTACACCTTC.

This chain joins TRBV7-8 and TRBJ2-5, with a possible D match to TRBD1 (6 bases). Germline V lookup: CDR1 SGHVS, CDR2 FQNEAQ. The CDR3 has 16 amino acids. V lost 7 bases and J 5 bases, leaving 23 bases between the germline ends. CDR3 sequence (DNA): TGTGCCAGCACGCCTTATTTTCCACAGGGCGGGGAGACCCAGTACTTC. Translation gives CASTPYFPQGGETQYF.

V is TRBV7-9 and J is TRBJ1-4, with D unresolved. The CDR3 length is 17 residues. Per the germline V gene, CDR1 is SEHNR and CDR2 is FQNEAQ (reference sequence). The ends were cut back, 1 base at V and 7 bases at J, with 19 bases in the middle. The CDR3 is CASSLGVQAGSSEKLFF. CDR3 in DNA: TGTGCCAGCAGCTTAGGTGTCCAGGCGGGTTCAAGTGAAAAACTGTTTTTT.

The chain joins TRBV25-1 to TRBJ1-2, with D possibly TRBD1 on 5 matching bases. This CDR3 is 14 amino acids long. Trimming stripped 2 bases from V and 2 bases from J, with 9 bases between. The V gene's germline CDR1 is MGHDK and CDR2 SYGVNS. The CDR3: CASSEGNRNYGYTF. CDR3 bases: TGTGCCAGCAGTGAAGGGAACAGGAACTATGGCTACACCTTC.

The rearrangement joins TRBV7-9 to TRBJ1-2; no firm D call. The CDR3 sequence is 15 residues long. The germline CDR1 and CDR2 sequences are SEHNR and FQNEAQ (reference sequence). The ends were cut back, 1 base at V and 8 bases at J, with 17 bases in the middle. In nucleotides, the CDR3 is TGTGCCAGCAGCTTAGAGGTTTCCGCCTGGGCGGGCTACACCTTC. Protein: CASSLEVSAWAGYTF.

The chain couples TRBV5-1 to TRBJ1-6; D might be TRBD1 (6 bases). Germline values: CDR1 SGHRS, CDR2 YFSETQ. The CDR3 contains 14 residues. Trimming removed 7 bases from V and 9 bases from J, with 17 bases in between. As DNA, the CDR3 is TGCGCCAGCGGAGAGGGGGGGGTCGGTTCACCCCTCCACTTT. Residues: CASGEGGVGSPLHF.

The V and J genes are TRBV9 and TRBJ2-3; 9 bases agree with TRBD1. CDR1 and CDR2 (germline): SGDLS, YYNGEE. The trim removed 4 bases at V and 3 bases at J, leaving 9 bases unmatched. The CDR3 sequence is 16 residues long. In nucleotides, the CDR3 is TGTGCCAGCAGCTTCGGGGACAGGGATTCAACAGATACGCAGTATTTT. It codes for CASSFGDRDSTDTQYF.

The chain has TRBV25-1 and TRBJ1-6, with 7 bases aligning to TRBD1. The CDR3 totals 16 residues. V gave up 4 bases and J gave up 9 bases; unmatched junction bases: 12. Looked up from germline, CDR1 is MGHDK and CDR2 is SYGVNS. CDR3 sequence reads: CASSAPFQGGGSPLHF. The CDR3 DNA reads as TGTGCCAGCAGTGCCCCTTTCCAGGGGGGAGGTTCACCCCTCCACTTT. The full variable domain, completed using reference TRBV25-1 and TRBJ1-6, is EADIYQTPRYLVIGTGKKITLECSQTMGHDKMYWYQQDPGMELHLIHYSYGVNSTEKGDLSSESTVSRIRTEHFPLTLESARPSHTSQYLCASSAPFQGGGSPLHFGNGTRLTVT.